This entry describes one T cell receptor beta chain. Its antigen remains unknown. This sample was taken from a study of long-term antiretroviral therapy in people with HIV. V lost 4 bases, J lost 17 bases, and 13 bases stayed unmatched. Germline lookup yields CDR1 SGHRS and CDR2 YFSETQ. This CDR3 has 14 amino acids. Findings and limits, study-wide: Clones expanded before ART dominated the repertoire at all time points. HIV repertoires covered narrower CDR3 length ranges than controls did.

Treated in the United States were all of the participants with HIV. Sequencing used immunoSEQ v3.0 at survey level. The method was immunoSEQ multiplex PCR; TCRdb's version includes in-frame clones alone and lacks a portion of them. The sample yields roughly 18,000 clones, roughly nine tenths seen once. The sample was unsorted PBMCs, taken 4.2 years after starting antiretroviral therapy. V gene TRBV5-1 combines with J gene TRBJ2-6; 9 nucleotides line up with TRBD1. The TCR was taken from a man in his fifties with HIV. The CDR3 bases are TGCGCCAGCAGCCCCCAGGACAGGGGCGGAGGAGTGACTTTC. Encoded protein: CASSPQDRGGGVTF.